This T cell receptor beta chain was sequenced in a study of CD8 T cells in Susac syndrome. CDR3 length equals 12 residues. V dropped 2 bases and J dropped 17 bases, with 14 bases sitting between them. Germline V CDR1 and CDR2: SGHDT, YYEEEE. RNA amounts of roughly 0.5 to 1 ug underwent reverse transcription with random hexamers. A single record per CDR3 protein comes from TCRdb applying MiXCR to the immunoSEQ multiplex PCR reads. The table has some 180,000 distinct CDR3 sequences, approximately 94% seen once. Input material: CD4+ T cells from PBMCs. This chain joins TRBV5-6 and TRBJ2-6; D gene unclear. The source of this sequence is a human donor in good health. The chain's CDR3 is CASSLGGQLLTF. Written as DNA, the CDR3 is TGTGCCAGCAGCTTAGGTGGCCAGCTCTTGACTTTC.